Reported below is one T cell receptor beta chain. Its specificity is not known. This specimen comes from a study of T cells in Graves' hyperthyroidism and ophthalmopathy. Study in general: Peripheral blood was secured at the point of initial diagnosis, before any treatment. Whole-study findings and limits: In the blood, most expanded thyroid clonotypes above 0.001 appeared as well.

It was less than 13 ml of fresh peripheral blood that supplied the PBMCs. TCR beta CDR3 sequences were amplified from RNA transcripts. TCR CDR3 underwent first-round RT-PCR with the HTBI primer set. TCRdb redid the calling of the multiplex PCR reads with MiXCR, one entry per CDR3 protein. The sample yields about 480,000 distinct CDR3 sequences, over 13% seen once. The V end was cut by 5 bases, the J end by 8 bases, with 18 bases between. Germline assignment: CDR1 SEHNR and CDR2 FQNEAQ (reference sequence). This CDR3 spans 14 amino acids. The genes are TRBV7-9 and TRBJ1-1; D is possibly TRBD1 (6 bases). The TCR sequence derives from a young woman with Graves' hyperthyroidism. Sequencing was done on a sample of blood. CDR3 sequence: CASSRTLGGTEAFF. For the CDR3, the DNA is TGTGCCAGCAGCCGAACCCTGGGAGGGACAGAAGCTTTCTTT.